The clone carrying this TCR beta chain was counted once. Its antigen is as yet unknown. The entry originates in a study of T-cell memory formation after mild COVID-19. TCRdb ran MiXCR on the 5' RACE reads and lists one entry per CDR3 protein. The sample includes 450,000 or so distinct CDR3 sequences, about 23% seen only once; the top ten take around 12%. V was shortened by 0 bases and J by 4 bases, with 10 bases between the two germline ends. Germline CDR1 is MGHRA and CDR2 is YSYEKL. The CDR3 has 14 residues. General study points: The study detected some responding clones in pre-infection memory, suggesting cross-reactive memory joined.

The sample comprised PBMCs or a T cell subset sorted from them (not recorded which). This chain links TRBV4-1 with TRBJ2-7; D is unclear. The receptor was derived from an adult woman who had mild COVID-19 (a few samples of this study predate the infection). Cell type and time point are not known. CDR3 nucleotide sequence: TGCGCCAGCAGCCAAGACCCTGAGAAATACGAGCAGTACTTC. Translating it yields CASSQDPEKYEQYF.